This TCR beta chain comes out of a study of neurological immune-mediated disorders. The germline V gene encodes CDR1 LNHNV and CDR2 YYDKDF (reference sequence). The length of the CDR3 is 13 residues. V gave up 8 bases and J gave up 4 bases; unmatched junction bases: 1. In its sample, this clonotype is medium-sized (0.01 to 0.1%). TCRdb itself ran the 5' RACE reads through MiXCR, one entry per CDR3 protein. The table records under 50,000 distinct CDR3 sequences, around 13% of them present only once. Documented time point: longitudinal time-point 2. Sequenced material: PBMCs. The chain links TRBV15 to TRBJ2-2, with 10 positions matching TRBD2. The sequence was obtained from a male donor with HTLV-1-associated myelopathy (HAM/TSP). The CDR3 DNA reads TGTGCCACCGGGACTAGCGCCACCGGGGAGCTGTTTTTT. Translated: CATGTSATGELFF. Using reference TRBV15 and TRBJ2-2 for the parts outside the CDR3, the full variable domain is DAMVIQNPRYQVTQFGKPVTLSCSQTLNHNVMYWYQQKSSQAPKLLFHYYDKDFNNEADTPDNFQSRRPNTSFCFLDIRSPGLGDTAMYLCATGTSATGELFFGEGSRLTVL.